Following are 26 T cell receptor beta chains from one sample sequenced in a study of blood T cell repertoires in COVID-19. Profiling relied on immunoSEQ multiplex PCR, and the TCRdb table lists in-frame clones only, not all of them. The sample consists of some 190,000 clones, around 90% of them appearing once. Sequences were obtained from peripheral blood. The receptors here all came from a human donor in a cohort sampled during active COVID-19.

The chain uses TRBV9 and TRBJ2-7; the D gene is possibly TRBD2 (6 bases). Trimming cost V 0 bases and J 2 bases, with 9 bases left between them. Germline CDR1 reads SGDLS; CDR2 reads YYNGEE. The CDR3 runs 14 residues. As DNA, the CDR3 is TGTGCCAGCAGCGTAGATAGCGGTACCTACGAGCAGTACTTC. As protein: CASSVDSGTYEQYF.

V is TRBV5-6 and J is TRBJ1-1; 8 positions agree with TRBD1. Trimming removed 2 bases from V and 1 base from J; junction bases left unmatched: 4. Germline V gene data show CDR1 as SGHDT and CDR2 as YYEEEE. CDR3 length equals 15 residues. DNA of the CDR3: TGTGCCAGCAGCTTCGGGGGACAGGCGAACACTGAAGCTTTCTTT. Translated: CASSFGGQANTEAFF.

This clone was seen a few times. V is TRBV4-3 and J is TRBJ1-6; possible D gene TRBD1, 5 bases. Germline values: CDR1 LGHNA, CDR2 YSLEER. V was shortened by 1 base and J by 9 bases, with 7 bases between the two germline ends. This CDR3 is built from 13 residues. CDR3 bases: TGCGCCAGCAGCCAAGCTAGGGGTTCACCCCTCCACTTT. Protein: CASSQARGSPLHF.

The chain employs TRBV5-1 and TRBJ2-1; 7 bases agree with TRBD2. The CDR3 has 15 residues. V lost 5 bases and J lost 5; bases outside the gene matches: 10. The V gene's germline CDR1 is SGHRS and CDR2 YFSETQ. The chain's CDR3 is CASSSRQAGNNEQFF. CDR3 coding DNA: TGCGCCAGCAGTTCTCGTCAAGCGGGGAACAATGAGCAGTTCTTC.

In this sample, this clone turned up a few times. The gene calls are TRBV6-5 and TRBJ1-1, with D unresolved. Between the trimmed V and J ends, which lost 8 bases and 0 bases, there was a span of 13 bases. CDR3 length equals 14 residues. CDR1 is MNHEY, CDR2 SVGAGI, per germline. Here the CDR3 DNA reads TGTGCCAGCCAACCCGGTACGGTGAACACTGAAGCTTTCTTT. Amino acids: CASQPGTVNTEAFF.

The V call is TRBV2, the J call TRBJ2-7, with 9 bases aligning to TRBD1. Germline-derived CDR1 and CDR2 are SNHLY and FYNNEI. The trim removed 7 bases at V and 4 bases at J, leaving 5 bases unmatched. The CDR3 is made up of 13 amino acids. The CDR3 DNA reads as TGTGCCAGCAAGGGGACAGGGTTGTACGAGCAGTACTTC. Translating gives CASKGTGLYEQYF.

This clone was recorded only once. The chain uses TRBV5-4 and TRBJ1-1; 7 positions match TRBD1. Germline V lookup: CDR1 SGHNT, CDR2 YYREEE (reference sequence). CDR3 length: 13 residues. V lost 2 bases to trimming and J lost 6 bases; unmatched junction nucleotides: 4. The CDR3 is CASSLTGVSEAFF. The CDR3 DNA reads TGTGCCAGCAGCTTAACAGGGGTCTCTGAAGCTTTCTTT.

This rearrangement joins TRBV27 to TRBJ1-1; D is undetermined. Per the germline V gene, CDR1 is MNHEY and CDR2 is SMNVEV (reference sequence). The CDR3 consists of 13 residues. Trimming took off 7 bases at V and 3 bases at J, with 12 bases between the two ends. The CDR3 here is CASMPLSYTEAFF. Written as DNA, the CDR3 is TGTGCCAGCATGCCATTGAGCTACACTGAAGCTTTCTTT.

The rearrangement uses TRBV6-6 and TRBJ2-3; 8 nucleotides agree with TRBD2. The junction had 12 bases not matched to a gene; V was cut back by 10 bases and J by 3 bases. CDR1 and CDR2 (germline): MNHNY, SVGAGI (reference sequence). This CDR3 contains 15 residues. The CDR3 region is CAIQASGGVTDTQYF. The CDR3 DNA reads TGTGCCATCCAGGCGTCGGGGGGGGTGACAGATACGCAGTATTTT.

Remarks on this clone: One junction end does not reproduce the germline sequence, and a read error may be involved. The chain recombines TRBV6-5 with TRBJ2-3; the match to TRBD2 covers 7 bases. The CDR3 spans 14 residues. Germline loops: CDR1 MNHEY, CDR2 SVGAGI. The chain's CDR3 is CGVGEGLSTDTQYF. The CDR3 region has the DNA TGCGGGGTTGGGGAGGGGTTAAGCACAGATACGCAGTATTTT.

This chain joins TRBV24-1 and TRBJ1-2; D perhaps matches TRBD1 (6 bases). CDR1 is KGHDR and CDR2 is SFDVKD in the germline V gene. This CDR3 has 15 amino acids. Trimming pared 4 bases from V and 7 bases from J, leaving 18 bases between. Here the CDR3 reads CATSEPRQVDGGYTF. The CDR3, as DNA: TGTGCCACCAGTGAACCAAGACAGGTGGACGGTGGCTACACCTTC.

This clone was detected once. V is TRBV27 and J is TRBJ2-6; 10 nucleotides align to TRBD1. Germline trimming cut 3 bases from V and 0 bases from J; bases unmatched to any gene: 5. This CDR3 is built from 18 residues. Germline V gives CDR1 MNHEY, CDR2 SMNVEV (reference sequence). The CDR3 sequence is CASSFLGTGVSGANVLTF. The CDR3 nucleotides are TGTGCCAGCAGTTTTTTAGGGACAGGGGTCTCTGGGGCCAACGTCCTGACTTTC.

The V call is TRBV7-9, the J call TRBJ2-1; 7 bases line up with TRBD2. Germline V lookup: CDR1 SEHNR, CDR2 FQNEAQ (reference sequence). There are 12 residues in the CDR3. The V segment lost 4 bases and the J segment 13 bases; nucleotides outside the gene matches: 7. CDR3 in DNA: TGTGCCAGCAGCTCTAGCGGTCCTAGTCAGTTCTTC. It encodes CASSSSGPSQFF.

This chain joins TRBV19 and TRBJ2-2, with no clear D. The CDR3 spans 12 residues. CDR1 and CDR2 from the germline V gene are LNHDA and SQIVND (reference sequence). V shed 3 bases and J shed 4 bases, with 3 bases lying between them. Here the CDR3 reads CASSIRTGELFF. The CDR3 DNA reads TGTGCCAGTAGTATCCGCACCGGGGAGCTGTTTTTT.

The V gene is TRBV9, the J gene TRBJ2-7, with D tentatively TRBD1 (6 bases). Germline CDR1 SGDLS, CDR2 YYNGEE. CDR3 size: 14 residues. V lost 0 bases to trimming and J lost 2 bases, with 9 bases between them. The CDR3 reads CASSVGGDTYEQYF. In DNA, the CDR3 is TGTGCCAGCAGCGTAGGAGGGGACACCTACGAGCAGTACTTC.

The chain has TRBV27 and TRBJ2-2; 7 bases are a match to TRBD2. Germline CDR1 and CDR2: MNHEY and SMNVEV (reference sequence). V gave up 2 bases and J gave up 0 bases; unmatched junction bases: 0. The CDR3 runs to 15 residues. As DNA, the CDR3 is TGTGCCAGCAGTTTACGGGGGGCGAACACCGGGGAGCTGTTTTTT. Translation gives CASSLRGANTGELFF.

The chain is built from TRBV19 and TRBJ1-1; D is uncertain. The CDR3 has 13 amino acids. V lost 6 bases and J lost 1, with 9 bases in between. In germline, CDR1 is LNHDA, CDR2 SQIVND (reference sequence). DNA of the CDR3: TGTGCCAGTAGCCTCGGTGGGAACACTGAAGCTTTCTTT. It specifies CASSLGGNTEAFF.

The chain combines TRBV9 with TRBJ2-1; the match to TRBD2 covers 9 bases. Unmatched junction bases numbered 10, after V lost 4 bases and J lost 5 bases. Germline CDR1 SGDLS, CDR2 YYNGEE. This CDR3 has 16 residues. CDR3 protein: CASSPRLAGFHNEQFF. The CDR3 bases are TGTGCCAGCAGCCCACGGCTAGCGGGATTCCACAATGAGCAGTTCTTC. Together with reference TRBV9 and TRBJ2-1, the CDR3 gives the full variable domain: DSGVTQTPKHLITATGQRVTLRCSPRSGDLSVYWYQQSLDQGLQFLIQYYNGEERAKGNILERFSAQQFPDLHSELNLSSLELGDSALYFCASSPRLAGFHNEQFFGPGTRLTVL.

This sequence joins TRBV3-1 (or the pseudogene TRBV3-2) and TRBJ1-2, with TRBD1 matching over 7 bases. The V and J ends lost 6 bases and 4 bases, in that order; junction bases with no gene match: 8. In germline, CDR1 is LGHDT, CDR2 YNNKEL (reference sequence). The CDR3 covers 14 residues. The CDR3: CASRNGQATYGYTF. The CDR3 DNA follows: TGTGCCAGCAGAAACGGACAGGCGACCTATGGCTACACCTTC.

The chain joins TRBV19 to TRBJ2-7, with TRBD1 matching over 9 bases. The ends lost 5 bases at V and 3 bases at J; junction bases unmatched: 8. CDR3 length: 15 amino acids. The germline V gene encodes CDR1 LNHDA and CDR2 SQIVND (reference sequence). CDR3: CASSPLAGQGYEQYF. CDR3 DNA: TGTGCCAGTAGTCCACTGGCGGGACAGGGCTACGAGCAGTACTTC.

The J gene is TRBJ1-6, the V gene TRBV18; TRBD1 matches at 12 bases. Per germline, CDR1 KGHSH and CDR2 LQKENI. The CDR3 totals 14 residues. With V trimmed by 2 bases and J by 14 bases, 4 bases remained unmatched. The CDR3 is CASSPSGQGASLHF. The CDR3 DNA sequence: TGTGCCAGCTCACCATCGGGACAGGGGGCGTCCCTCCACTTT. Drawing the rest from reference TRBV18 and TRBJ1-6, the complete variable domain is NAGVMQNPRHLVRRRGQEARLRCSPMKGHSHVYWYRQLPEEGLKFMVYLQKENIIDESGMPKERFSAEFPKEGPSILRIQQVVRGDSAAYFCASSPSGQGASLHFGNGTRLTVT.

This CDR3 is CASSSRGRSYEQYF. The CDR3 DNA sequence: TGTGCCAGCAGTTCCAGGGGCCGATCCTACGAGCAGTACTTC. This chain links TRBV6-5 with TRBJ2-7; tentatively, D is TRBD1 (6 bases). The CDR3 runs 14 residues. The germline V and J ends were trimmed by 4 bases and 1 base, with 11 bases remaining between them. The germline gives CDR1 MNHEY, CDR2 SVGAGI.

This rearrangement joins TRBV9 to TRBJ2-1, with D possibly matching TRBD2 (6 bases). Germline CDR1 and CDR2: SGDLS and YYNGEE. This CDR3 has 15 residues. The ends were cut back, 4 bases at V and 4 bases at J, with 15 bases in the middle. Here the CDR3 reads CASSPGSGQYNEQFF. The CDR3 DNA reads TGTGCCAGCAGCCCGGGGAGCGGGCAGTACAATGAGCAGTTCTTC.

This chain uses TRBV3-1 (or the pseudogene TRBV3-2) with TRBJ1-1; perhaps TRBD1 as D (6 bases). The germline V gene encodes CDR1 LGHDT and CDR2 YNNKEL (reference sequence). Trimming removed 4 bases from V and 1 base from J, with 10 bases in between. The length of the CDR3 is 14 residues. The CDR3, as DNA: TGTGCCAGCAGCCGCGGGGGCCCGAACACTGAAGCTTTCTTT. Translating gives CASSRGGPNTEAFF.

This clone has just one count. The chain has TRBV6-5 and TRBJ2-7, with 7 bases identical to TRBD1. CDR3 length: 14 residues. CDR1 and CDR2 from the germline V gene are MNHEY and SVGAGI. Germline trimming cut 9 bases from V and 2 bases from J; bases unmatched to any gene: 10. The CDR3, as DNA: TGTGCCAGTGGAAACTCGGGACAGCCCTACGAGCAGTACTTC. Translated, it gives CASGNSGQPYEQYF.

The chain employs TRBV10-3 and TRBJ2-1, with TRBD1 matching over 9 bases. The CDR3 spans 16 residues. Germline V gene data show CDR1 as ENHRY and CDR2 as SYGVKD. J gave up 9 bases and V 2 bases, and 11 bases lay outside the gene matches. DNA of the CDR3: TGTGCCATCAGTGAGGGACAGGGGAAGGGCGGGGGTGAGCAGTTCTTC. Amino acid sequence: CAISEGQGKGGGEQFF.